This is a list of T cell receptor beta chains from one sample in a study of blood T cells in healthy people across ages. TCRdb reprocessed the 5' RACE reads with MiXCR, giving one entry per CDR3 protein. The sample has approximately 800,000 distinct CDR3 sequences; about 25% are singletons. This sample was also put to use in a study of T cells of mothers and their children.

Sequenced input: blood. The source is a boy aged 5-17 years in good health. Both conserved end residues are part of each CDR3. A D gene is named only where the DNA matches it firmly. For some rows the clone size is stated as once, few or many, or as a class when expanded; others skip it.

V gene	D gene	clone size	CDR3 length	J gene	CDR3 protein	CDR3 DNA
TRBV12-3/TRBV12-4	NA	NA	13	TRBJ1-1	CASTPFANTEAFF	TGTGCCTCGACCCCATTTGCGAACACTGAAGCTTTCTTT
TRBV7-9	NA	NA	13	TRBJ1-2	CASSLNGLYGYTF	TGTGCCAGCAGCCTTAATGGCCTCTATGGCTACACCTTC
TRBV20-1	TRBD1	NA	13	TRBJ1-1	CSAVGQGNTEAFF	TGCAGTGCCGTGGGACAGGGGAACACTGAAGCTTTCTTT
TRBV7-9	NA	few	12	TRBJ1-1	CASSFSPTEAFF	TGTGCCAGCAGCTTTTCCCCCACTGAAGCTTTCTTT
TRBV15	TRBD1	few	16	TRBJ1-6	CATSRASGGLNSPLHF	TGTGCCACCAGCAGAGCTTCAGGGGGCCTAAATTCACCCCTCCACTTT
TRBV7-2	NA	NA	13	TRBJ1-1	CASSSGRQGEAFF	TGTGCCAGCAGCTCCGGGAGGCAGGGTGAGGCTTTCTTT
TRBV12-3/TRBV12-4	NA	NA	13	TRBJ2-5	CASSLGQWETQYF	TGTGCCAGCAGTTTAGGACAATGGGAGACCCAGTACTTC
TRBV29-1	TRBD1	NA	13	TRBJ1-1	CSVLQGARTEAFF	TGCAGCGTGTTACAGGGGGCACGCACTGAAGCTTTCTTT
TRBV5-1	NA	few	15	TRBJ2-1	CASSPTGGYGNEQFF	TGCGCCAGCAGCCCCACCGGGGGATATGGGAATGAGCAGTTCTTC
TRBV7-9	NA	NA	13	TRBJ2-5	CASSSTVYETQYF	TGTGCCAGCAGCTCGACAGTATACGAGACCCAGTACTTC
TRBV4-3	NA	NA	17	TRBJ2-4	CASSQGVQQLAKNIQYF	TGCGCCAGCAGCCAAGGGGTACAGCAACTAGCCAAAAACATTCAGTACTTC
TRBV6-5	TRBD2	NA	16	TRBJ2-1	CASSSGLAISYNEQFF	TGTGCCAGCAGTTCTGGACTAGCGATTTCCTACAATGAGCAGTTCTTC
TRBV4-2	TRBD2	few	17	TRBJ2-1	CASSQGFGGSSYHEQFF	TGTGCCAGCAGCCAAGGATTCGGCGGGAGTTCCTACCATGAGCAGTTCTTC
TRBV7-2	NA	NA	16	TRBJ2-5	CASSLGGGGGVETQYF	TGTGCCAGCAGCTTAGGGGGCGGGGGCGGGGTGGAGACCCAGTACTTC
TRBV4-2	NA	NA	14	TRBJ1-4	CASSQETQPGKLFF	TGTGCCAGCAGCCAAGAAACACAGCCGGGAAAACTGTTTTTT
TRBV5-1	TRBD1	many	13	TRBJ2-1	CASSNDRGYEQFF	TGCGCCAGCAGCAATGACAGGGGTTATGAGCAGTTCTTC
TRBV20-1	NA	few	14	TRBJ1-3	CSARVGGAGNTIYF	TGCAGTGCTAGAGTGGGGGGAGCCGGAAACACCATATATTTT
TRBV3-1	TRBD1	NA	12	TRBJ2-5	CASSQGDREGYF	TGTGCCAGCAGCCAAGGTGACAGGGAAGGGTACTTC
TRBV7-2	TRBD2	few	16	TRBJ2-5	CASSPATSGGWETQYF	TGTGCCAGCAGTCCCGCGACTAGCGGGGGGTGGGAGACCCAGTACTTC
TRBV7-8	NA	few	15	TRBJ1-4	CASSREVSYNEKLFF	TGTGCCAGCAGCCGAGAGGTCAGCTATAATGAAAAACTGTTTTTT
TRBV3-1	TRBD2	NA	17	TRBJ2-1	CASSQDRLAGLHNEQFF	TGTGCCAGCAGCCAAGATAGGCTAGCGGGACTACACAATGAGCAGTTCTTC
TRBV2	NA	few	13	TRBJ2-7	CASSDDKHYEQYF	TGTGCCAGCAGTGACGACAAACACTACGAGCAGTACTTC
TRBV10-3	NA	NA	16	TRBJ2-5	CAISETGQKIQETQYF	TGTGCCATCAGTGAGACAGGACAGAAGATACAAGAGACCCAGTACTTC
TRBV11-1	NA	few	16	TRBJ2-7	CASSPSRGSPAYEQYF	TGTGCCAGCAGTCCCTCCAGGGGAAGTCCCGCCTACGAGCAGTACTTC
TRBV12-3/TRBV12-4	TRBD2	few	15	TRBJ2-1	CASSLRTSGHNEQFF	TGTGCCAGCAGTTTACGGACTAGTGGGCACAATGAGCAGTTCTTC
TRBV6-6	TRBD2	few	14	TRBJ2-5	CASSYAGEPETQYF	TGTGCCAGCAGTTACGCGGGAGAGCCAGAGACCCAGTACTTC
TRBV28	TRBD2	NA	15	TRBJ2-1	CASFTGTRIYNEQFF	TGTGCCAGCTTTACCGGGACTAGGATTTACAATGAGCAGTTCTTC
TRBV9	TRBD2	few	15	TRBJ2-7	CASSFGGDFGYEQYF	TGTGCCAGCAGCTTTGGGGGGGACTTTGGCTACGAGCAGTACTTC
TRBV6-2/TRBV6-3	NA	many	14	TRBJ2-5	CASRRSEIQETQYF	TGTGCCAGCAGACGCAGCGAAATCCAAGAGACCCAGTACTTC
TRBV20-1	NA	NA	15	TRBJ2-7	CSANPRVFGAYEQYF	TGCAGTGCCAACCCGAGAGTCTTTGGCGCCTACGAGCAGTACTTC
TRBV7-9	NA	NA	16	TRBJ1-4	CASSSVSDAPNGKLFF	TGTGCCAGCAGCTCTGTGTCGGACGCACCTAATGGAAAACTGTTTTTT
TRBV7-6	TRBD2	many	15	TRBJ2-7	CASSSGTSGTYEQYF	TGTGCCAGCAGCTCTGGGACTAGCGGGACTTACGAGCAGTACTTC
TRBV29-1	NA	few	12	TRBJ2-5	CSAARKKETQYF	TGCAGCGCCGCGAGGAAAAAAGAGACCCAGTACTTC